This T cell receptor beta chain was identified during a study of blood T cell repertoires in COVID-19. Germline V gene lookup returns CDR1 LNHDA and CDR2 SQIVND (reference sequence). CDR3 length: 13 residues. V shed 6 bases, J shed 10 bases, and the junction held 9 bases outside the gene matches. Enrollees, roughly 18 to 90 years old, lived in 20 to 25 US areas. Symptom resolution, clearance, or two negative PCRs marked the recovered donors of Cohort 3. Per the original data handling: Reference gene primer amplification gave nucleated cell count estimates. Sequencing was performed with immunoSEQ multiplex PCR; in TCRdb, only in-frame clones are kept and a portion is missing. Clone size and the V and J calls come from that table; the DNA yielded D and trimming. The table shows 150,000 to 200,000 clones, with approximately 80% occurring only once.

The sequence was collected from a man aged 45 to 65 who had recovered from COVID-19. The chain links TRBV19 to TRBJ1-5, with 7 bases matching TRBD1. Sequenced input: PBMCs or T cells enriched from blood (not recorded which). CDR3 residues: CASSPGGPDPQHF. In nucleotides, the CDR3 is TGTGCCAGTAGCCCAGGGGGACCGGACCCCCAGCATTTT.